Below are 15 T cell receptor beta chains sequenced from a single sample in a study of blood T cell repertoires in COVID-19. Sequencing was performed with immunoSEQ multiplex PCR; in TCRdb, only in-frame clones are kept and a portion is missing. The data show around 320,000 clones, 75% to 90% seen once. The material sequenced was peripheral blood. The source of these receptors is a man aged 18 to 29 with active or convalescent COVID-19.

This clone was counted at least ten times. The CDR3 reads CASSWTSGSTDTQYF. CDR3 sequence (DNA): TGTGCCAGCAGTTGGACTAGCGGGAGCACAGATACGCAGTATTTT. J is TRBJ2-3 and V is TRBV6-6; 11 bases line up with TRBD2. The V gene end was trimmed by 4 bases and the J gene end by 0 bases; junction bases not matched to a gene: 0. This CDR3 is built from 15 residues. Germline assignment: CDR1 MNHNY and CDR2 SVGAGI (reference sequence).

This clone was picked up one time. In DNA form, the CDR3 reads TGCGCCAGCAGCTTTACAGAGAACACTGAAGCTTTCTTT. Translating gives CASSFTENTEAFF. This chain connects TRBV5-1 to TRBJ1-1; D is uncertain. There are 13 residues in the CDR3. V lost 2 bases, J lost 1 base, and 6 bases lay in between. Germline V gene data show CDR1 as SGHRS and CDR2 as YFSETQ.

This clone was counted a few times. The rearrangement joins TRBV28 to TRBJ1-1; 10 nucleotides line up with TRBD1. From germline, CDR1 is MDHEN and CDR2 SYDVKM. Losses at the gene ends were 6 bases for V and 4 bases for J; bases not matched to a gene: 17. The length of the CDR3 is 18 residues. CDR3 amino acids: CASSSPLPGQGMVTEAFF. The CDR3 bases are TGTGCCAGCAGCAGCCCCCTACCGGGACAGGGGATGGTCACTGAAGCTTTCTTT.

V is TRBV18 and J is TRBJ2-1, with 12 bases identical to TRBD2. CDR1 is KGHSH, CDR2 LQKENI, per germline. The J segment lost 7 bases and the V segment lost 3 bases, leaving 4 bases of the junction unmatched. The CDR3 covers 15 residues. The CDR3 DNA is TGTGCCAGCTCACCTCCTAGCGGGGGGGCTAATGAGCAGTTCTTC. Its protein is CASSPPSGGANEQFF.

The chain recombines TRBV4-1 with TRBJ1-1, with a weak D call TRBD1 (6 bases). CDR3 length: 14 residues. The V gene lost 6 bases and the J gene lost 2 bases, with 13 bases spanning the gap. Germline CDR1 and CDR2: MGHRA and YSYEKL. Here the CDR3 reads CASSRADSNTEAFF. CDR3 nucleotide sequence: TGCGCCAGCAGTCGCGCGGACAGCAACACTGAAGCTTTCTTT.

This clone was observed once. The V and J genes are TRBV5-6 and TRBJ1-2, with D perhaps TRBD1 (6 bases). V was shortened by 3 bases and J by 7 bases, with 22 bases between the two germline ends. Germline CDR1 reads SGHDT; CDR2 reads YYEEEE. This CDR3 is built from 16 residues. CDR3 residues: CASSWPDSVDSGGYTF. For the CDR3, the DNA is TGTGCCAGCAGCTGGCCGGACAGCGTAGATTCGGGTGGCTACACCTTC.

This chain connects TRBV18 to TRBJ1-3; D gene unclear. Germline CDR1 KGHSH, CDR2 LQKENI. Trimming pared 2 bases from V and 0 bases from J, leaving 8 bases between. The CDR3 loop spans 15 amino acids. DNA for the CDR3: TGTGCCAGCTCACCAGTAGTAAACTCTGGAAACACCATATATTTT. Translation gives CASSPVVNSGNTIYF.

CDR3 protein: CASSFLGFNTEAFF. The CDR3 DNA sequence: TGTGCCAGCAGTTTCCTCGGGTTTAACACTGAAGCTTTCTTT. This rearrangement joins TRBV27 to TRBJ1-1; D gene uncertain. V gave up 3 bases and J gave up 2 bases, with 10 bases separating them. Germline CDR1 and CDR2: MNHEY and SMNVEV (reference sequence). The CDR3 covers 14 residues.

This sequence joins TRBV6-5 and TRBJ1-2; D unresolved. Trimming pared 6 bases from V and 2 bases from J, leaving 13 bases between. Looked up from germline, CDR1 is MNHEY and CDR2 is SVGAGI. This CDR3 has 14 residues. CDR3 in amino acids: CASSPTLANYGYTF. Written as DNA, the CDR3 is TGTGCCAGCAGCCCCACGTTGGCAAACTATGGCTACACCTTC.

V usage is TRBV28 and J usage is TRBJ2-3; a possible D gene is TRBD1 (6 bases). Trimming stripped 6 bases from V and 7 bases from J, with 11 bases between. The CDR3 is 12 amino acids. Germline CDR1 is MDHEN and CDR2 is SYDVKM. CDR3 bases: TGTGCCAGCAGCTTAACAGGGAATACGCAGTATTTT. This gives the protein CASSLTGNTQYF.

The rearrangement joins TRBV27 to TRBJ2-4, with a weak D call TRBD2 (6 bases). The germline V gene encodes CDR1 MNHEY and CDR2 SMNVEV (reference sequence). Trimming left V 4 bases short and J 8 bases short, with 12 bases between. The CDR3 covers 13 residues. This CDR3 reads CASSWSRRDIQYF. CDR3 nucleotide sequence: TGTGCCAGCAGTTGGTCCCGGAGGGACATTCAGTACTTC.

V usage is TRBV7-9 and J usage is TRBJ2-2, with 8 bases identical to TRBD1. Germline trimming cut 5 bases from V and 1 base from J; bases unmatched to any gene: 9. The CDR3 runs to 17 residues. Germline CDR1 and CDR2: SEHNR and FQNEAQ (reference sequence). DNA for the CDR3: TGTGCCAGCAGCCCTCCCCGGACAGGGATGAACACCGGGGAGCTGTTTTTT. This encodes CASSPPRTGMNTGELFF. Drawing the rest from reference TRBV7-9 and TRBJ2-2, the complete variable domain is DTGVSQNPRHKITKRGQNVTFRCDPISEHNRLYWYRQTLGQGPEFLTYFQNEAQLEKSRLLSDRFSAERPKGSFSTLEIQRTEQGDSAMYLCASSPPRTGMNTGELFFGEGSRLTVL.

The gene calls are TRBV3-1 (or the pseudogene TRBV3-2) and TRBJ2-7; TRBD2 aligns across 11 bases. V was clipped by 4 bases and J by 2 bases; unmatched bases: 4. This CDR3 is built from 15 residues. From germline, CDR1 is LGHDT and CDR2 YNNKEL (reference sequence). Written as DNA, the CDR3 is TGTGCCAGCAGCCCGGGACTAGCGGTCACCTACGAGCAGTACTTC. Amino acids: CASSPGLAVTYEQYF.

The V gene is TRBV6-2 or TRBV6-3, the J gene TRBJ2-1, with TRBD2 identical over 14 bases. The germline gives CDR1 MNHEY, CDR2 SVGEGT. CDR3 size: 17 residues. Trimming removed 6 bases from V and 5 bases from J; junction bases left unmatched: 9. In DNA, the CDR3 is TGTGCCAGCAGCGGAGGACTAGCGGGAGGTACCAACAATGAGCAGTTCTTC. Its translation: CASSGGLAGGTNNEQFF.

This chain links TRBV24-1 with TRBJ1-4; D possibly corresponds to TRBD1 (5 bases). The CDR3 length is 14 residues. V shed 6 bases and J shed 10 bases, with 17 bases lying between them. The germline V gene has CDR1 KGHDR and CDR2 SFDVKD. The CDR3 loop reads CATSLREDRGKLFF. The DNA for the CDR3 is TGTGCCACCAGTCTCCGGGAGGATAGGGGAAAACTGTTTTTT.